This T cell receptor (beta chain) was captured by sequencing in a study of Ad26.COV2.S vaccination and SARS-CoV-2 variants. Study as a whole: The Ad26.COV2.S arm of the COV1001 trial was where the donor was placed.

Stated treatment: about 20 received Ad26.COV2.S at low or high dose, single or two shots; 5 received placebo; per-sample allocation not given. Samples analyzed were those drawn on day 63 after the first vaccine or placebo injection. Immunization relied on an Ad26 vector, which expressed Wuhan-strain SARS-CoV-2 spike. Method: immunoSEQ multiplex PCR; TCRdb's copy keeps in-frame clones and lacks some. The table lists about 480,000 clones, about 83% of them singletons. This clone was counted between two and nine times. What it binds is not known. Trimming took 2 bases from V and 0 from J, leaving 14 bases between them. Germline CDR1 reads MNHEY; CDR2 reads SMNVEV (reference sequence). CDR3 length: 16 residues. Study conclusions and caveats: Placebo recipients had lower spike-specific TCR breadth than vaccine recipients. With respect to non-spike TCR breadth, vaccine and placebo recipients were similar.

The clonotype was recovered from a person aged 18-60 years who received the Ad26.COV2.S COVID-19 vaccine or a placebo. The chain has TRBV27 and TRBJ2-7; D is unresolved. This material consisted of peripheral blood, taken in a trial of Ad26.COV2.S vaccine versus placebo. The CDR3 reads CASSLRARQSSYEQYF. CDR3 DNA sequence: TGTGCCAGCAGTTTAAGGGCGAGACAAAGCTCCTACGAGCAGTACTTC.